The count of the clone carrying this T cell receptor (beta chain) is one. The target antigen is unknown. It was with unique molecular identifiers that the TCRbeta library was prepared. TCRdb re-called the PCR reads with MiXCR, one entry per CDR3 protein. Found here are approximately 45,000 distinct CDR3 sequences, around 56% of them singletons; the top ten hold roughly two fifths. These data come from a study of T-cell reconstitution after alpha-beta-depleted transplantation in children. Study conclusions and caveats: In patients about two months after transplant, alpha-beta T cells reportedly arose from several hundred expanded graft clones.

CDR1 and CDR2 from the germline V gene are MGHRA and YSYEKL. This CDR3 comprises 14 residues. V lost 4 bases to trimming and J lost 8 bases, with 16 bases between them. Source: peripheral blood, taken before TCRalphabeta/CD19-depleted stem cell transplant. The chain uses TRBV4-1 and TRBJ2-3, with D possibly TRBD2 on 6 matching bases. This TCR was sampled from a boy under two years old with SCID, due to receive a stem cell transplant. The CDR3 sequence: CASSRSLGGGTQYF. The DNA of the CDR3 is TGCGCCAGCAGCCGAAGCCTGGGGGGAGGTACGCAGTATTTT.